A single sample is the source of the 32 T cell receptor beta chains below, sequenced in a study of prognosis after radiotherapy for stage I lung cancer. Two-round multiplex PCR, the amplification method, yielded TCR beta CDR3 from genomic DNA. TRBV and TRBJ genes each had their own specific primers in first-round PCR. A single record per CDR3 protein comes from TCRdb applying MiXCR to the multiplex PCR reads. The sample contains some 38,000 distinct CDR3 sequences, roughly 24% of which appear only once. The sequencing here drew on PBMCs, taken before or after stereotactic body radiation therapy (not recorded which). Receptors were obtained from a donor at least 50 years old with non-small cell lung cancer.

Comment on this clonotype: A much larger clone lies one base from this, so it may be a read error. This sequence joins TRBV14 and TRBJ1-5; D is perhaps TRBD1 (6 bases). Trimming took off 7 bases at V and 7 bases at J, with 20 bases between the two ends. Germline CDR1 SGHDN, CDR2 FVKESK. This CDR3 has 15 residues. DNA for the CDR3: TGTGCCAGCATCCACGACAGGCCGTCTTGGCAGCCCCAGCATTTT. The encoded protein is CASIHDRPSWQPQHF.

The table lists this clonotype with many counts. The chain links TRBV20-1 to TRBJ2-7; 9 bases are shared with TRBD1. This CDR3 is 17 amino acids long. V was pared by 5 bases and J by 4 bases, with 18 bases of the junction left unmatched. CDR1 and CDR2 (germline): DFQATT, SNEGSKA (reference sequence). The CDR3 nucleotides read TGCAGTGCTCCCCCGTGGGGGACAGGGAAAGAGGGATACGAGCAGTACTTC. It translates to CSAPPWGTGKEGYEQYF.

In this sample, this clonotype turned up once. This sequence may be a read error, since a much larger clone differs from it by one base. This chain joins TRBV12-3 or TRBV12-4 and TRBJ2-6; D is uncertain. CDR3 size: 13 residues. The CDR3 DNA reads as TGTGCCAGCAGCAGCCGTGAGGCCAGCGTCCTGACTTTC. Translating it yields CASSSREASVLTF.

This clonotype was seen at least ten times. The J gene is TRBJ2-7, the V gene TRBV6-5; the D call may be TRBD1 or TRBD2 (6 bases each). The CDR3 covers 14 residues. Germline V gene lookup returns CDR1 MNHEY and CDR2 SVGAGI. Trimming took 0 bases from V and 6 from J, leaving 12 bases between them. DNA of the CDR3: TGTGCCAGCAGTTACTCCGGGGGCACCGCCGAGCAGTACTTC. Translation: CASSYSGGTAEQYF.

The genes are TRBV6-2 or TRBV6-3 and TRBJ2-3; D may be TRBD1 (5 bases). The germline V and J ends were trimmed by 5 bases and 3 bases, with 12 bases remaining between them. Germline CDR1 and CDR2: MNHEY and SVGEGT. The CDR3 sequence is 14 residues long. CDR3 DNA: TGTGCCAGCAGTGAAGCAGGGTTAACAGATACGCAGTATTTT. Protein product: CASSEAGLTDTQYF.

In this sample, this clonotype turned up many times. The gene calls are TRBV28 and TRBJ2-7; D could derive from TRBD1 or TRBD2 (6 bases each). Germline CDR1 is MDHEN and CDR2 is SYDVKM. The CDR3 contains 13 residues. Trimming removed 5 bases at V and 5 bases at J, with 13 bases between. CDR3: CASSLGGMNEQYF. DNA for the CDR3: TGTGCCAGCAGTCTAGGGGGGATGAACGAGCAGTACTTC.

For this clonotype: This is likely an artifact of a read error, given a far larger clone one base away. The chain employs TRBV6-4 and TRBJ1-2; D is uncertain. The CDR3 has 14 amino acids. Germline CDR1 MRHNA, CDR2 SNTAGT. The CDR3 region has the DNA TGTGCCATCAGTGAAGCGGTGGGTGACGATGGCTACACCTTC. This encodes CAISEAVGDDGYTF.

This chain joins TRBV5-4 and TRBJ2-7; D may be TRBD2 (6 bases). V was shortened by 4 bases and J by 1 base, with 18 bases between the two germline ends. CDR3 size: 16 residues. Germline lookup yields CDR1 SGHNT and CDR2 YYREEE (reference sequence). The chain's CDR3 is CASSRGVGGSSYEQYF. DNA of the CDR3: TGTGCCAGCAGCCGCGGTGTTGGGGGGAGTTCCTACGAGCAGTACTTC.

V usage is TRBV6-1 and J usage is TRBJ2-7, with D perhaps given as TRBD1 or TRBD2 (5 bases each). The CDR3 is 14 residues long. V lost 11 bases, J lost 3 bases, and 20 bases lay in between. CDR1 MNHNS and CDR2 SASEGT come from the germline V gene. The CDR3, as DNA: TGTGCCTGCGTCGAGGGGTGGGCCCTCTACGAGCAGTACTTC. Translated, it gives CACVEGWALYEQYF.

Many counts were recorded for this clonotype. The J gene is TRBJ2-2, the V gene TRBV14; perhaps D is TRBD1 or TRBD2 (6 bases each). The CDR3 sequence is 15 residues long. Trimming cost V 1 base and J 5 bases, with 11 bases left between them. Germline V lookup: CDR1 SGHDN, CDR2 FVKESK. CDR3 in amino acids: CASSQGGGRTGELFF. In DNA, the CDR3 is TGTGCCAGCAGCCAAGGAGGGGGGCGGACCGGGGAGCTGTTTTTT.

This clonotype was counted at least ten times. The chain recombines TRBV2 with TRBJ2-1; 7 nucleotides align to TRBD2. From germline, CDR1 is SNHLY and CDR2 FYNNEI. The CDR3 length is 16 residues. V was pared by 6 bases and J by 2 bases, with 10 bases of the junction left unmatched. CDR3 sequence (DNA): TGTGCCAGCAGGGAGACGAGCGGGGTAACCTACAATGAGCAGTTCTTC. Amino acids: CASRETSGVTYNEQFF.

This clonotype was detected ten times or more. This chain links TRBV2 with TRBJ2-5, with 9 positions matching TRBD1. This CDR3 is built from 17 residues. V shed 4 bases and J 7 bases; nucleotides not matched to a gene: 16. CDR1 is SNHLY, CDR2 FYNNEI, per germline. The DNA of the CDR3 is TGTGCCAGCAGTGCGACAGGGGGTGGGGGGGGACCGGGGACCCAGTACTTC. Protein: CASSATGGGGGPGTQYF.

Turning to this clonotype: A far larger clone lies a single base away; this is likely a read error. The genes are TRBV6-2 or TRBV6-3 and TRBJ2-2; D possibly uses TRBD1 or TRBD2 (6 bases each). Germline CDR1 and CDR2: MNHEY and SVGEGT. V was pared by 8 bases and J by 3 bases, with 19 bases between. The CDR3 loop spans 16 amino acids. Here the CDR3 DNA reads TGTGCCAGCTTTCCAAAAGGGGGGTCGTACACCGGGGAGCTGTTTTTT. Protein sequence: CASFPKGGSYTGELFF.

This clonotype has a count of ten or more. The chain has TRBV28 and TRBJ1-1; D call uncertain. V lost 7 bases, J lost 5 bases, and 20 bases lay in between. The CDR3 contains 15 residues. Germline CDR1 and CDR2: MDHEN and SYDVKM. The CDR3 region has the DNA TGTGCCAGCATTCCGGCTGGGTCCGGTCGTACTGAAGCTTTCTTT. Translated: CASIPAGSGRTEAFF.

This clonotype was observed a few times. The V gene is TRBV29-1, the J gene TRBJ2-1, with D possibly being TRBD1 (6 bases). CDR1 and CDR2 from the germline V gene are SQVTM and ANQGSEA. This CDR3 spans 14 amino acids. Deletions cut 5 bases from V and 3 bases from J, with 14 bases between. Here the CDR3 DNA reads TGCAGCGTTCGATCCCGACAGGTCTACAATGAGCAGTTCTTC. This codes for CSVRSRQVYNEQFF.

Notes on this clonotype: A read error is likely here: a far larger clone is one base away. J is TRBJ2-3 and V is TRBV6-5, with 7 nucleotides matching TRBD1. The junction had 15 bases not matched to a gene; V was cut back by 7 bases and J by 5 bases. The length of the CDR3 is 16 residues. Germline assignment: CDR1 MNHEY and CDR2 SVGAGI. The CDR3 DNA follows: TGTGCCAGCATACAGGGGATAGCCCCGAGCCTAGATACGCAGTATTTT. Amino acids: CASIQGIAPSLDTQYF.

This clonotype has a count of ten or more. The chain carries TRBV5-1 and TRBJ2-3, with D hard to call. The germline V gene encodes CDR1 SGHRS and CDR2 YFSETQ. This CDR3 is 15 amino acids long. Between the trimmed V and J ends, which lost 0 bases and 0 bases, there was a span of 8 bases. The DNA of the CDR3 is TGCGCCAGCAGCTTGGTCCCCTTAAGCACAGATACGCAGTATTTT. Translated, it gives CASSLVPLSTDTQYF.

This clonotype was seen repeatedly, ten times or more. A junction end diverges from the germline sequence, so it may reflect a read error. The rearrangement uses TRBV11-2 and TRBJ2-1; 10 bases align to TRBD2. Germline CDR1 and CDR2: SGHAT and FQNNGV. The CDR3 length is 11 residues. CDR3 loop: CASSEAGGHDF. The CDR3, as DNA: TGTGCCAGCAGCGAAGCGGGGGGGCATGACTTC.

This clonotype was detected many times. The chain carries TRBV19 and TRBJ1-2, with TRBD1 identical over 10 bases. The V segment lost 6 bases and the J segment 2 bases; nucleotides outside the gene matches: 3. There are 14 residues in the CDR3. From germline, CDR1 is LNHDA and CDR2 SQIVND (reference sequence). CDR3 nucleotides: TGTGCCAGTAGAAGACAGGGGGCGAACTATGGCTACACCTTC. It yields the protein CASRRQGANYGYTF.

This clonotype was seen a handful of times. The rearrangement joins TRBV10-3 to TRBJ1-1; no reliable D call. This CDR3 spans 13 amino acids. V was clipped by 0 bases and J by 1 base, with 3 bases between them. Germline lookup yields CDR1 ENHRY and CDR2 SYGVKD. The DNA for the CDR3 is TGTGCCATCAGTGAGTCACAGAACACTGAAGCTTTCTTT. It translates to CAISESQNTEAFF.

As regards this clonotype: This sequence may be a read error, since a much larger clone differs from it by one base. CDR3 nucleotide sequence: TGTGCCAGCAGCTTTAACACTGAAGATTTCTTT. It yields the protein CASSFNTEDFF. The chain carries TRBV6-1 and TRBJ1-1, with unresolved D. Germline V gene sequence: CDR1 MNHNS, CDR2 SASEGT. There are 11 residues in the CDR3.

This clonotype was found many times. This rearrangement joins TRBV2 to TRBJ2-2; 13 bases are shared with TRBD2. The CDR3 has 18 amino acids. Losses at the gene ends were 8 bases for V and 0 bases for J; bases not matched to a gene: 9. Germline V CDR1 and CDR2: SNHLY, FYNNEI. CDR3 in amino acids: CASSFTSGRASNTGELFF. The CDR3, as DNA: TGTGCCAGCTCTTTTACTAGCGGGAGGGCGTCGAACACCGGGGAGCTGTTTTTT.

This clonotype has ten or more counts. The rearrangement joins TRBV10-2 to TRBJ2-7; TRBD1 is a possible D gene (6 bases). Per the germline V gene, CDR1 is WSHSY and CDR2 is SAAADI. V shed 3 bases and J shed 4 bases, with 10 bases lying between them. This CDR3 has 13 residues. This chain's CDR3 is CASSDPQGYEQYF. The DNA for the CDR3 is TGCGCCAGCAGTGACCCTCAGGGGTACGAGCAGTACTTC.

This clonotype was found many times. This chain joins TRBV19 and TRBJ2-7; no clear D. The germline gives CDR1 LNHDA, CDR2 SQIVND (reference sequence). The CDR3 extends over 12 amino acids. V lost 5 bases, J lost 0 bases, and 5 bases lay in between. CDR3 sequence reads: CASSASSYEQYF. The CDR3, as DNA: TGTGCCAGTAGTGCTAGCTCCTACGAGCAGTACTTC.

This clonotype showed up many times. This sequence joins TRBV5-1 and TRBJ1-5, with 7 bases fitting TRBD1. The CDR3 runs to 16 residues. V was clipped by 0 bases and J by 4 bases; unmatched bases: 7. CDR1 SGHRS and CDR2 YFSETQ come from the germline V gene. The CDR3 DNA sequence: TGCGCCAGCAGCTTGGGTCCAGGGGGGCTTAATCAGCCCCAGCATTTT. It specifies CASSLGPGGLNQPQHF.

Regarding this clonotype: Being one base from a much bigger clone, this may be a read error. This chain joins TRBV28 and TRBJ1-3; D is unresolved. The germline V gene encodes CDR1 MDHEN and CDR2 SYDVKM. Trimming pared 4 bases from V and 6 bases from J, leaving 10 bases between. This CDR3 has 13 amino acids. DNA for the CDR3: TGTGCCAGCAGTTATGGTTCGGTAAACACCATATATTTT. Translating it yields CASSYGSVNTIYF. Drawing the rest from reference TRBV28 and TRBJ1-3, the complete variable domain is DVKVTQSSRYLVKRTGEKVFLECVQDMDHENMFWYRQDPGLGLRLIYFSYDVKMKEKGDIPEGYSVSREKKERFSLILESASTNQTSMYLCASSYGSVNTIYFGEGSWLTVV.

By share, this clonotype counts as large (0.1 to 1%). The rearrangement joins TRBV6-8 to TRBJ2-2, with unresolved D. Germline CDR1 reads MNHGY; CDR2 reads SAAAGT. CDR3 length equals 12 residues. V lost 6 bases and J 4 bases, leaving 6 bases between the germline ends. As DNA, the CDR3 is TGTGCCAGCAGCCCGACCACCGGGGAGCTGTTTTTT. Protein: CASSPTTGELFF.

Notes on this clonotype: Being one base from a much bigger clone, this may be a read error. The CDR3 sequence: CASSLSPAFACNEQFF. DNA of the CDR3: TGTGCCAGCAGCTTAAGTCCCGCGTTCGCTTGCAATGAGCAGTTCTTC. The rearrangement uses TRBV7-3 and TRBJ2-1; D is undetermined. In germline, CDR1 is SGHTA, CDR2 FQGTGA. Trimming took off 1 base at V and 6 bases at J, with 16 bases between the two ends. The CDR3 spans 16 residues. Full variable domain (remainder filled in from reference TRBV7-3 and TRBJ2-1): GAGVSQTPSNKVTEKGKYVELRCDPISGHTALYWYRQSLGQGPEFLIYFQGTGAADDSGLPNDRFFAVRPEGSVSTLKIQRTERGDSAVYLCASSLSPAFACNEQFFGPGTRLTVL.

This clonotype came up many times. The genes are TRBV10-2 and TRBJ1-2; TRBD1 matches 7 bases. The CDR3 loop spans 16 amino acids. The junction had 16 bases not matched to a gene; V was cut back by 8 bases and J by 4 bases. CDR1 and CDR2 from the germline V gene are WSHSY and SAAADI. For the CDR3, the DNA is TGCGCCAGCCGGCAAGGGGGGGCAGGGGGGATCTATGGCTACACCTTC. It encodes CASRQGGAGGIYGYTF.

Many counts were recorded for this clonotype. The V and J genes are TRBV20-1 and TRBJ1-5; 11 bases agree with TRBD1. This CDR3 is built from 13 residues. Germline assignment: CDR1 DFQATT and CDR2 SNEGSKA (reference sequence). CDR3 DNA: TGCAGCGCGGACAGGGGGCTAGGACAGCCCCAGCATTTT. It is translated as CSADRGLGQPQHF.

There are many counts of this clonotype. This rearrangement joins TRBV12-3 or TRBV12-4 to TRBJ1-6; 8 bases align to TRBD1. The CDR3 sequence is 14 residues long. V lost 6 bases to trimming and J lost 7 bases; unmatched junction nucleotides: 5. CDR3 DNA sequence: TGTGCCAGCAGCGGAACAGGGGGGAATTCACCCCTCCACTTT. This translates into CASSGTGGNSPLHF.

This clonotype was seen many times. The rearrangement links TRBV30 to TRBJ2-5, with D possibly TRBD1 on 7 matching bases. V was trimmed by 2 bases and J by 5 bases, leaving 12 bases between them. The length of the CDR3 is 13 residues. Germline loops: CDR1 GTSNPN, CDR2 SVGIG (reference sequence). The CDR3 here is CAWSPGGRETQYF. The CDR3 coding sequence is TGTGCCTGGAGTCCAGGGGGGCGGGAGACCCAGTACTTC.